This TCR beta chain was identified in a study of blood T cell repertoires in COVID-19 (dated by TCRdb to about 2020). Regarding the study in general: The collaborator samples originated in the United States, Italy and Spain and spanned the acute and convalescent phases of COVID-19. The material from the prospective study consisted of cDNA or gDNA derived from T cells, B-cell-depleted T cells, or PBMCs. The dataset comprised deeply sampled blood TCRbeta repertoires from subjects exposed to, actively infected with, or recovered from COVID-19. The repertoires were released in a freely available public database meant as a resource for research on the immune response to SARS-CoV-2. The samples were drawn from two sources: the first 160 participants of the ongoing ImmuneRACE study, and approximately 1,300 subjects contributed by 6 global collaborators. The sample metadata nearly always contained a de-identified subject ID, COVID-19 status, age in years and sex. Where HLA class I and class II types were available, the types were taken from metadata supplied by the sample provider, not from assay-based typing. Study-level results and caveats: How much clinical and demographic metadata was included differed by source and by participant, and the metadata was provided uncurated.

The collaborating institutions used their own protocols to collect whole blood in K2EDTA tubes. Collaborator samples were shipped for TCRbeta analysis as frozen whole blood, isolated PBMCs, or DNA extracted from either sample type. From cysteine to phenylalanine, the CDR3 is 15 amino acids long. Left in the record is the CDR3 DNA by itself, 45 bases read in frame from the first base. CDR1 SEHNR and CDR2 FQNEAQ were looked up in the germline V gene (reference sequence). V loses 3 bases at its end and J loses 7 bases; junction bases beyond the gene matches: 9. TCRbeta CDR3 regions were amplified from genomic DNA by means of the immunoSEQ Assay, a bias-controlled multiplex PCR. The study's own analysis went as follows. The number of nucleated cells in each sample was estimated by amplification of reference gene primers within the assay. To quantify the absolute abundance of each unique TCRbeta CDR3 rearrangement, sequence reads were collapsed and filtered. For each sample, productive Simpson clonality was calculated as the square root of Simpson's diversity index across productive rearrangements. Here the immuneACCESS table is served through TCRdb, limited to in-frame sequences with V and J called. Missing clones are a known gap in these copies; in checked studies unresolved V genes cover under half, and the rest lacks a known reason. That table supplies the V and J calls and clone size; D and trimming were determined from the DNA. The sample table contains about 76,000 clones; only one count was recorded for 80% to 90% of them. Jointly, the top ten make up 18% of the sample.

Comment on this clone: Its antigen is still unknown. Base qualities are not recorded, but no much larger clone differs from it by a single base.

The chain uses TRBV7-9 and TRBJ1-1; 9 central nucleotides agree with TRBD1. Sequenced: peripheral blood. The receptor was isolated from a human donor in a cohort sampled during active COVID-19. The CDR3: CASSLGQGQGYEAFF. The DNA sequence reads TGTGCCAGCAGCTTGGGCCAGGGACAGGGATATGAAGCTTTCTTT.